This T cell receptor (beta chain) was sequenced in a study of CXCR3-negative and CXCR3-positive naive CD8 T cells. This CDR3 has 14 residues. The germline gives CDR1 SQVTM, CDR2 ANQGSEA. All TRB cDNA libraries came from 5' RACE performed with UMI labels. TCRdb reprocessed the 5' RACE reads; each CDR3 protein has one entry and no DNA is given. The sample data list tens of thousands of distinct CDR3 sequences. This sequence originates from a human donor in good health. Some clones in this sample may be carry-over from other donors' samples. Sequenced: memory CD8+ T cells from blood. The chain recombines TRBV29-1 with TRBJ2-7; TCRdb's assignment of TRBD1 cannot be checked, as there is no DNA. The CDR3 loop reads CSVCPQGSGHEQYF.